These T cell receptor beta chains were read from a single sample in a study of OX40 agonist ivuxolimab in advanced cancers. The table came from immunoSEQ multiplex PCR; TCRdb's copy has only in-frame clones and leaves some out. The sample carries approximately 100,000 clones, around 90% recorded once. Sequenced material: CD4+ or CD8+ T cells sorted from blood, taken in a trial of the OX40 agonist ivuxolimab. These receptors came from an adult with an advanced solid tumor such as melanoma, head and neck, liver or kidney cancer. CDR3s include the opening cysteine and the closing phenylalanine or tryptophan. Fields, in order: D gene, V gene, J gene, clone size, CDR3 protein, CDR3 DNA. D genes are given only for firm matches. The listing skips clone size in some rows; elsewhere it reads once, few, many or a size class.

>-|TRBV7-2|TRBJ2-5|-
CASSFSGTQETQYF
TGTGCCAGCAGCTTCTCCGGGACCCAAGAGACCCAGTACTTC
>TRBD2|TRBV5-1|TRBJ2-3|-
CASSPGEAGGTQYF
TGCGCCAGCAGCCCCGGAGAAGCGGGAGGTACGCAGTATTTT
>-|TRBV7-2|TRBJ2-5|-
CASSLNGQFQETQYF
TGTGCCAGCAGCTTAAACGGACAGTTCCAAGAGACCCAGTACTTC
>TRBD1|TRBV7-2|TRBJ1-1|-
CASSLARGLSTEAFF
TGTGCCAGCAGCTTAGCCAGGGGGCTAAGCACTGAAGCTTTCTTT
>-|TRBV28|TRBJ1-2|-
CASSSETGPYGYTF
TGTGCCAGCAGTTCGGAGACAGGCCCCTATGGCTACACCTTC
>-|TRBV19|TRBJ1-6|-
CASSPLGGAGSPLHF
TGTGCCAGTAGTCCCCTCGGGGGGGCTGGTTCACCCCTCCACTTT
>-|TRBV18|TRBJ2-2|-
CASSPQIDTGELFF
TGTGCCAGCTCACCGCAGATTGACACCGGGGAGCTGTTTTTT
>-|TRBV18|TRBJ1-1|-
CASSEKTGPEAFF
TGTGCCAGCTCAGAAAAGACAGGACCTGAAGCTTTCTTT
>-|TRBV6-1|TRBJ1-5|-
CASKIAGFPNQPQHF
TGTGCCAGCAAGATCGCCGGGTTCCCCAATCAGCCCCAGCATTTT
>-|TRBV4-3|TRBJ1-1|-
CASSQVVGFGTEAFF
TGCGCCAGCAGCCAAGTAGTGGGCTTCGGCACTGAAGCTTTCTTT
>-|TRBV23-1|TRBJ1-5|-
CASPYGKKVCQPQHF
TGCGCCAGCCCCTACGGGAAGAAAGTTTGTCAGCCCCAGCATTTT
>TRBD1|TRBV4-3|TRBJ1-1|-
CASSQEGQGASEAFF
TGCGCCAGCAGCCAAGAGGGACAGGGGGCCTCTGAAGCTTTCTTT
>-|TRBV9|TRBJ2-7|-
CASSVLPGPTYEQYF
TGTGCCAGCAGCGTCCTCCCGGGACCAACCTACGAGCAGTACTTC
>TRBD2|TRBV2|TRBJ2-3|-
CASNVAGARVDTQYF
TGTGCCAGCAACGTAGCGGGGGCGAGAGTAGATACGCAGTATTTT
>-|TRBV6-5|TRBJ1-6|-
CASSSRLWNSPLHF
TGTGCCAGCAGTTCGAGACTGTGGAATTCACCCCTCCACTTT
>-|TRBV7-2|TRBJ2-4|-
CASSLPGRNIQYF
TGTGCCAGCAGCTTGCCCGGAAGGAACATTCAGTACTTC
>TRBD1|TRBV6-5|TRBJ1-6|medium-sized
CASSPQGQMDSPLHF
TGTGCCAGCAGTCCCCAGGGACAGATGGATTCACCCCTCCACTTT
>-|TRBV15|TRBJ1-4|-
CATSRDSGEKLFF
TGTGCCACCAGCAGAGATTCAGGGGAAAAACTGTTTTTT
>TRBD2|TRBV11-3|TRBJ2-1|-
CASSFGGAREEQFF
TGTGCCAGCAGCTTCGGGGGGGCAAGGGAAGAGCAGTTCTTC
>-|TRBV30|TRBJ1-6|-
CAWSLASYSPLHF
TGTGCCTGGAGTTTGGCATCTTATTCACCCCTCCACTTT